This is a list of T cell receptor beta chains from one sample in a study of beta chain features in type 1 diabetes. Sequenced by immunoSEQ multiplex PCR; TCRdb stores in-frame clones only, minus some. The data contain under 300,000 clones, roughly 10% of them singletons. Sequencing input: naive CD4+ T cells from blood. The receptors come from a man aged 30 to 45 with type 1 diabetes. CDR3s include the opening cysteine and the closing phenylalanine or tryptophan. Each record gives: D gene, V gene, J gene, clone size, CDR3 DNA, CDR3 protein. A D gene is named only where the DNA matches it firmly. The size entry is marked missing in some rows and otherwise reads once, few, many or a size class.

D gene: NA
V gene: TRBV10-3
J gene: TRBJ1-4
clone size: few
CDR3 DNA: TGTGCCATCAGCCCGGACACCGACGCAACTAATGAAAAACTGTTTTTT
CDR3 protein: CAISPDTDATNEKLFF

D gene: NA
V gene: TRBV4-1
J gene: TRBJ1-5
clone size: NA
CDR3 DNA: TGCGCCAGCAGCCAAGATAGGGGGAATCAGCCCCAGCATTTT
CDR3 protein: CASSQDRGNQPQHF

D gene: NA
V gene: TRBV30
J gene: TRBJ1-6
clone size: NA
CDR3 DNA: TGTGCCTGGAGTGTACCCGCGAGCTCCTATAATTCACCCCTCCACTTT
CDR3 protein: CAWSVPASSYNSPLHF

D gene: NA
V gene: TRBV29-1
J gene: TRBJ2-2
clone size: NA
CDR3 DNA: TGCAGCGTTGTAAAACTCAAGACCGGGGAGCTGTTTTTT
CDR3 protein: CSVVKLKTGELFF

D gene: NA
V gene: TRBV6-5
J gene: TRBJ2-5
clone size: NA
CDR3 DNA: TGTGCCAGCAGGGTTGCAGGCTTCCAAGAGACCCAGTACTTC
CDR3 protein: CASRVAGFQETQYF

D gene: NA
V gene: TRBV11-2
J gene: TRBJ2-1
clone size: NA
CDR3 DNA: TGTGCCAGCAGCCGACTTGGGCGGGCCGAGTACAATGAGCAGTTCTTC
CDR3 protein: CASSRLGRAEYNEQFF

D gene: NA
V gene: TRBV4-2
J gene: TRBJ2-2
clone size: few
CDR3 DNA: TGTGCCAGCAGCCAAGGGGGGGACACCGGGGAGCTGTTTTTT
CDR3 protein: CASSQGGDTGELFF

D gene: NA
V gene: TRBV28
J gene: TRBJ1-4
clone size: NA
CDR3 DNA: TGTGCCAGCAGTTTGGCCGGGGTTAGTGAAAAACTGTTTTTT
CDR3 protein: CASSLAGVSEKLFF

D gene: NA
V gene: TRBV7-9
J gene: TRBJ2-3
clone size: few
CDR3 DNA: TGTGCCAGCAGCTTAGCGCTCCGTCGCGGCCTCATGAGCACAGATACGCAGTATTTT
CDR3 protein: CASSLALRRGLMSTDTQYF

D gene: TRBD2
V gene: TRBV5-4
J gene: TRBJ2-6
clone size: few
CDR3 DNA: TGTGCCAGCAGCGCGGCGGGAGCTGGGGCCAACGTCCTGACTTTC
CDR3 protein: CASSAAGAGANVLTF

D gene: NA
V gene: TRBV6-5
J gene: TRBJ2-1
clone size: few
CDR3 DNA: TGTGCCAGCACTGGGACATCTGAGCAGTTCTTC
CDR3 protein: CASTGTSEQFF

D gene: NA
V gene: TRBV29-1
J gene: TRBJ1-2
clone size: few
CDR3 DNA: TGCAGCGTCCTCCAACAGACGGCCTATGGCTACACCTTC
CDR3 protein: CSVLQQTAYGYTF

D gene: TRBD2
V gene: TRBV10-3
J gene: TRBJ2-3
clone size: NA
CDR3 DNA: TGTGCCATCAGTCGTGGGGCTAGCGGGGGTACAGATACGCAGTATTTT
CDR3 protein: CAISRGASGGTDTQYF

D gene: NA
V gene: TRBV7-9
J gene: TRBJ2-5
clone size: NA
CDR3 DNA: TGTGCCAGCAGTCCTGGGTCGTTGGTAGCCGGGGAGACCCAGTACTTC
CDR3 protein: CASSPGSLVAGETQYF

D gene: NA
V gene: TRBV9
J gene: TRBJ2-3
clone size: NA
CDR3 DNA: TGTGCCAGCAGCGTAGGTTCACGGTCAACAGATACGCAGTATTTT
CDR3 protein: CASSVGSRSTDTQYF

D gene: NA
V gene: TRBV9
J gene: TRBJ2-1
clone size: few
CDR3 DNA: TGTGCCAGCAGCCTTAGCCCAAGCTCCTACAATGAGCAGTTCTTC
CDR3 protein: CASSLSPSSYNEQFF

D gene: NA
V gene: TRBV5-4
J gene: TRBJ1-5
clone size: NA
CDR3 DNA: TGTGCCAGCAGCTCCGACAGTAATCAGCCCCAGCATTTT
CDR3 protein: CASSSDSNQPQHF

D gene: NA
V gene: TRBV9
J gene: TRBJ2-7
clone size: NA
CDR3 DNA: TGTGCCAGCAGCGTGGGTGACAGCAATGGGCAGTACTTC
CDR3 protein: CASSVGDSNGQYF

D gene: TRBD2
V gene: TRBV5-6
J gene: TRBJ2-3
clone size: few
CDR3 DNA: TGTGCCAGCAGCTTGACTAGCGGGGGGCGCACAGATACGCAGTATTTT
CDR3 protein: CASSLTSGGRTDTQYF

D gene: NA
V gene: TRBV7-7
J gene: TRBJ2-5
clone size: NA
CDR3 DNA: TGTGCTAGCAGCTTTGGCGGGCAAGAGACCCAGTACTTC
CDR3 protein: CASSFGGQETQYF

D gene: TRBD2
V gene: TRBV7-6
J gene: TRBJ2-1
clone size: few
CDR3 DNA: TGTGCCAGCAGCAGGACTAGCGGGGCCACCTACAATGAGCAGTTCTTC
CDR3 protein: CASSRTSGATYNEQFF

D gene: TRBD2
V gene: TRBV4-1
J gene: TRBJ2-5
clone size: NA
CDR3 DNA: TGCGCCAGCAGCCAAGCAAAGCGGGGGGACGGAGAGACCCAGTACTTC
CDR3 protein: CASSQAKRGDGETQYF